Presented here are 28 T cell receptor beta chains from one specimen sequenced in a study of graft-versus-host responses after intestinal transplantation. Clones were read by immunoSEQ multiplex PCR, and TCRdb kept only the in-frame ones, dropping some. The sample shows about 57,000 clones, about 87% of them seen only once. The material was PBMCs, obtained 26 days after transplant. Receptors were obtained from a human patient who received an intestinal transplant, so some T cells may come from the graft donor.

The genes are TRBV11-2 and TRBJ1-2; D might be TRBD1 (5 bases). The germline V and J ends were trimmed by 2 bases and 7 bases, with 8 bases remaining between them. Germline lookup yields CDR1 SGHAT and CDR2 FQNNGV. The CDR3 spans 12 residues. For the CDR3, the DNA is TGTGCCAGCAGCTTATTCAGGGTTGGCTACACCTTC. It translates to CASSLFRVGYTF.

V and J are TRBV2 and TRBJ2-1, with 7 bases aligning to TRBD1. Unmatched junction bases numbered 10, after V lost 5 bases and J lost 6 bases. Germline-derived CDR1 and CDR2 are SNHLY and FYNNEI. The CDR3 extends over 15 amino acids. The CDR3 DNA reads as TGTGCCAGCAGTAACAGGGGAACCCTATCCAATGAGCAGTTCTTC. It yields the protein CASSNRGTLSNEQFF. Looking up the rest from reference TRBV2 and TRBJ2-1 gives the full variable domain: EPEVTQTPSHQVTQMGQEVILRCVPISNHLYFYWYRQILGQKVEFLVSFYNNEISEKSEIFDDQFSVERPDGSNFTLKIRSTKLEDSAMYFCASSNRGTLSNEQFFGPGTRLTVL.

The chain is built from TRBV5-1 and TRBJ2-1, with TRBD2 matching 15 bases. In germline, CDR1 is SGHRS, CDR2 YFSETQ. CDR3 size: 18 residues. Losses at the gene ends were 4 bases for V and 7 bases for J; bases not matched to a gene: 12. The CDR3 coding sequence is TGCGCCAGCAGCCCACGGACTAGCGGGAGGGTTCAATTTAATGAGCAGTTCTTC. The encoded protein is CASSPRTSGRVQFNEQFF.

The J gene is TRBJ1-3, the V gene TRBV5-4, with a weak D call TRBD1 (5 bases). This CDR3 has 13 residues. CDR1 SGHNT and CDR2 YYREEE come from the germline V gene (reference sequence). Trimming pared 7 bases from V and 2 bases from J, leaving 10 bases between. The CDR3 DNA reads as TGTGCCAGCGCGACAGAGGCTGGAAACACCATATATTTT. Translated, it gives CASATEAGNTIYF. Drawing the rest from reference TRBV5-4 and TRBJ1-3, the complete variable domain is ETGVTQSPTHLIKTRGQQVTLRCSSQSGHNTVSWYQQALGQGPQFIFQYYREEENGRGNFPPRFSGLQFPNYSSELNVNALELDDSALYLCASATEAGNTIYFGEGSWLTVV.

This clone was seen only once. The chain is built from TRBV6-5 and TRBJ1-2, with a weak D call TRBD1 (6 bases). Deletions cut 2 bases from V and 2 bases from J, with 12 bases between. The CDR3 consists of 15 residues. Germline CDR1 reads MNHEY; CDR2 reads SVGAGI. As DNA, the CDR3 is TGTGCCAGCAGTTACATAGTAACAGGGAACTATGGCTACACCTTC. This encodes CASSYIVTGNYGYTF.

This chain connects TRBV28 to TRBJ1-5; no clear D. Trimming cost V 4 bases and J 7 bases, with 14 bases left between them. CDR1 and CDR2 (germline): MDHEN, SYDVKM. The CDR3 totals 14 residues. The CDR3: CASSSPPSGQPQHF. CDR3 in DNA: TGTGCCAGCAGTTCCCCCCCTTCGGGGCAGCCCCAGCATTTT.

The V call is TRBV7-3, the J call TRBJ2-3; no reliable D call. The CDR3 is 14 residues long. V gave up 2 bases and J gave up 4 bases, with 10 bases separating them. Germline assignment: CDR1 SGHTA and CDR2 FQGTGA. DNA for the CDR3: TGTGCCAGCAGCTTATCCTATTTCCCAGATACGCAGTATTTT. This translates into CASSLSYFPDTQYF. The whole variable domain, remainder taken from reference TRBV7-3 and TRBJ2-3, is GAGVSQTPSNKVTEKGKYVELRCDPISGHTALYWYRQSLGQGPEFLIYFQGTGAADDSGLPNDRFFAVRPEGSVSTLKIQRTERGDSAVYLCASSLSYFPDTQYFGPGTRLTVL.

The gene calls are TRBV29-1 and TRBJ2-2; 8 nucleotides align to TRBD2. The V and J ends lost 7 bases and 3 bases, in that order; junction bases with no gene match: 13. The CDR3 runs 16 residues. CDR1 and CDR2 (germline): SQVTM, ANQGSEA. DNA of the CDR3: TGCAGCGCCCCGGATCGGGCTAGCGGGTACACCGGGGAGCTGTTTTTT. Its translation is CSAPDRASGYTGELFF.

This chain connects TRBV7-9 to TRBJ1-1; D is perhaps TRBD1 (6 bases). Trimming left V 6 bases short and J 1 base short, with 9 bases between. CDR3 length: 13 amino acids. CDR1 is SEHNR, CDR2 FQNEAQ, per germline (reference sequence). CDR3 sequence: CASRQGGNTEAFF. In DNA, the CDR3 is TGTGCCAGCAGACAAGGGGGGAACACTGAAGCTTTCTTT.

The chain is built from TRBV5-1 and TRBJ2-1; 8 bases are a match to TRBD2. Germline CDR1 SGHRS, CDR2 YFSETQ. Trimming took 0 bases from V and 10 from J; bases not matched to a gene: 12. The CDR3 length is 16 residues. CDR3 region: CASSLAERELVWEQFF. The CDR3 nucleotides are TGCGCCAGCAGCTTGGCCGAGCGGGAGTTGGTTTGGGAGCAGTTCTTC. Full variable domain (missing parts from reference TRBV5-1 and TRBJ2-1): KAGVTQTPRYLIKTRGQQVTLSCSPISGHRSVSWYQQTPGQGLQFLFEYFSETQRNKGNFPGRFSGRQFSNSRSEMNVSTLELGDSALYLCASSLAERELVWEQFFGPGTRLTVL.

As for this clone: Additional DNA sequences in this sample encode the identical CDR3. J is TRBJ1-5 and V is TRBV27; maybe TRBD1 (5 bases). V gave up 2 bases and J gave up 4 bases, with 9 bases separating them. This CDR3 spans 14 amino acids. Per germline, CDR1 MNHEY and CDR2 SMNVEV (reference sequence). DNA for the CDR3: TGTGCCAGCAGTTTAGGGGCGGATAATCAGCCCCAGCATTTT. Translation gives CASSLGADNQPQHF.

The gene calls are TRBV2 and TRBJ1-1; the match to TRBD1 covers 7 bases. V lost 2 bases to trimming and J lost 1 base; unmatched junction nucleotides: 1. CDR3 length: 14 residues. Germline assignment: CDR1 SNHLY and CDR2 FYNNEI. The CDR3 reads CASSEQGGNTEAFF. CDR3 bases: TGTGCCAGCAGTGAACAGGGGGGGAACACTGAAGCTTTCTTT.

The chain joins TRBV5-1 to TRBJ1-6, with D hard to call. V shed 5 bases and J shed 8 bases, with 14 bases lying between them. The CDR3 is 14 residues long. Germline assignment: CDR1 SGHRS and CDR2 YFSETQ. The CDR3 reads CASRARVEYSPLHF. The CDR3 nucleotides read TGCGCCAGCAGAGCGAGGGTAGAGTATTCACCCCTCCACTTT.

The chain is built from TRBV4-1 and TRBJ1-5, with D possibly matching TRBD1 (5 bases). Per germline, CDR1 MGHRA and CDR2 YSYEKL. V lost 3 bases, J lost 4 bases, and 7 bases lay in between. This CDR3 comprises 13 residues. CDR3 protein: CASSQSGNQPQHF. The DNA of the CDR3 is TGCGCCAGCAGCCAGTCAGGGAATCAGCCCCAGCATTTT.

The rearrangement uses TRBV27 and TRBJ2-2; tentative D call: TRBD2 (7 bases). Trimming took 5 bases from V and 4 from J, leaving 20 bases between them. Germline V gene lookup returns CDR1 MNHEY and CDR2 SMNVEV (reference sequence). The length of the CDR3 is 17 residues. The CDR3 coding sequence is TGTGCCAGCAGTACCCGCCCGGGGGGCGGATTCACCGGGGAGCTGTTTTTT. Translated, it gives CASSTRPGGGFTGELFF.

The rearrangement joins TRBV15 to TRBJ2-2; TRBD2 matches 9 bases. This CDR3 is built from 15 residues. The V gene end was trimmed by 4 bases and the J gene end by 6 bases; junction bases not matched to a gene: 6. The V gene's germline CDR1 is LNHNV and CDR2 YYDKDF (reference sequence). The CDR3 region is CATSTGLAPAGELFF. The CDR3 DNA is TGTGCCACCAGCACTGGACTAGCGCCTGCCGGGGAGCTGTTTTTT.

The genes are TRBV5-6 and TRBJ2-3; TRBD2 matches at 10 bases. The germline V gene encodes CDR1 SGHDT and CDR2 YYEEEE. V lost 4 bases and J lost 0; bases outside the gene matches: 5. The CDR3 spans 16 residues. The CDR3 sequence: CASSHLAGASTDTQYF. The CDR3 DNA reads as TGTGCCAGCAGCCACCTAGCGGGGGCAAGCACAGATACGCAGTATTTT.

This chain uses TRBV6-1 with TRBJ1-6; tentatively, D is TRBD1 (5 bases). V lost 2 bases to trimming and J lost 10 bases, with 9 bases between them. Germline assignment: CDR1 MNHNS and CDR2 SASEGT. CDR3 length equals 13 residues. CDR3 nucleotide sequence: TGTGCCAGCAGTGAAAGGGGTGTCTCACCCCTCCACTTT. Its translation is CASSERGVSPLHF.

V and J are TRBV7-9 and TRBJ1-2, with D perhaps matching TRBD1 (5 bases). Germline assignment: CDR1 SEHNR and CDR2 FQNEAQ (reference sequence). CDR3 length: 16 amino acids. V was clipped by 1 base and J by 2 bases, with 14 bases between them. The CDR3 coding sequence is TGTGCCAGCAGCTTAGTCAGGGCAGGGTTAAACTATGGCTACACCTTC. Amino acids: CASSLVRAGLNYGYTF.

Details on this clone: Other DNA sequences in this sample translate to the same CDR3. The chain recombines TRBV28 with TRBJ2-7; the match to TRBD1 covers 7 bases. The CDR3 is 13 amino acids. Germline values: CDR1 MDHEN, CDR2 SYDVKM. With V trimmed by 6 bases and J by 2 bases, 4 bases remained unmatched. The CDR3: CASRGDSPYEQYF. CDR3 DNA sequence: TGTGCCAGCAGGGGGGACAGCCCCTACGAGCAGTACTTC.

The J gene is TRBJ1-2, the V gene TRBV15; possibly TRBD1 for D (5 bases). Trimming pared 3 bases from V and 3 bases from J, leaving 17 bases between. The CDR3 is 16 residues long. Germline lookup yields CDR1 LNHNV and CDR2 YYDKDF (reference sequence). CDR3 in DNA: TGTGCCACCAGCAGTTCACTGGGGGGTGTTTACTATGGCTACACCTTC. Protein product: CATSSSLGGVYYGYTF.

The chain is built from TRBV4-1 and TRBJ2-7; 8 positions agree with TRBD2. CDR3 size: 14 residues. With V trimmed by 4 bases and J by 3 bases, 5 bases remained unmatched. CDR1 is MGHRA and CDR2 is YSYEKL in the germline V gene. Written as DNA, the CDR3 is TGCGCCAGCAGCCCGGGACTAGGGAACTACGAGCAGTACGTC. Amino acids: CASSPGLGNYEQYV.

This chain uses TRBV6-6 with TRBJ1-5; 8 bases match TRBD1. The germline CDR1 and CDR2 sequences are MNHNY and SVGAGI (reference sequence). V lost 10 bases and J lost 6; bases outside the gene matches: 14. This CDR3 spans 15 amino acids. CDR3 sequence (DNA): TGTGCCACCAACCGACCAGGACAGGGCGTTCAGCCCCAGCATTTT. It yields the protein CATNRPGQGVQPQHF.

The genes are TRBV19 and TRBJ2-1, with 7 bases lining up with TRBD2. The germline V gene encodes CDR1 LNHDA and CDR2 SQIVND (reference sequence). The CDR3 has 14 amino acids. Trimming took 5 bases from V and 9 from J; bases not matched to a gene: 10. The CDR3 region is CASSHAGVSIEQFF. CDR3 coding DNA: TGTGCCAGTAGTCACGCGGGGGTTAGTATTGAGCAGTTCTTC. Drawing the rest from reference TRBV19 and TRBJ2-1, the complete variable domain is DGGITQSPKYLFRKEGQNVTLSCEQNLNHDAMYWYRQDPGQGLRLIYYSQIVNDFQKGDIAEGYSVSREKKESFPLTVTSAQKNPTAFYLCASSHAGVSIEQFFGPGTRLTVL.

The count of this clone is one. This sequence joins TRBV6-1 and TRBJ2-7; D call uncertain. The CDR3 runs 16 residues. V lost 2 bases and J 0 bases, leaving 14 bases between the germline ends. Germline CDR1 MNHNS, CDR2 SASEGT. The CDR3 DNA reads TGTGCCAGCAGTGAATTAGGATCGACTTACTCCTACGAGCAGTACTTC. This gives the protein CASSELGSTYSYEQYF.

V gene TRBV6-5 combines with J gene TRBJ1-1; unclear D gene. CDR3 length: 13 residues. Per the germline V gene, CDR1 is MNHEY and CDR2 is SVGAGI. V lost 7 bases to trimming and J lost 0 bases, with 9 bases between them. The CDR3 loop is CASTLQMNTEAFF. Written as DNA, the CDR3 is TGTGCCAGCACCCTCCAGATGAACACTGAAGCTTTCTTT.

The chain has TRBV10-3 and TRBJ2-7; 7 nucleotides align to TRBD2. The CDR3 is 13 amino acids. From germline, CDR1 is ENHRY and CDR2 SYGVKD. With 7 bases clipped from V and 5 bases from J, the junction kept 8 bases outside the gene matches. CDR3 sequence: CAITGTTIDEQYF. The DNA for the CDR3 is TGTGCCATCACTGGGACTACGATTGACGAGCAGTACTTC.

This chain links TRBV4-1 with TRBJ1-6; a possible D gene is TRBD1 (6 bases). Germline CDR1 and CDR2: MGHRA and YSYEKL. The V end lost 4 bases, the J end lost 8 bases, and 18 bases lay between the germline ends. This CDR3 region has 16 residues. The CDR3 loop is CASSLKAHSGDSPLHF. The CDR3 coding sequence is TGCGCCAGCAGCCTAAAAGCCCATTCAGGGGATTCACCCCTCCACTTT.